The next 23 T cell receptor beta chains were all read from a single sample in a study of blood T cells in healthy people across ages. A second PCR of roughly 6 to 12 cycles used a sample-barcoded 5' primer and a J-beta primer mix. TCRdb passed the 5' RACE reads through MiXCR, listing each CDR3 protein once. Here the sample spans 1.5 million to 2 million distinct CDR3 sequences, about 39% being singletons. The material sequenced was blood. The receptors shown here come from a human donor in good health.

The chain recombines TRBV5-1 with TRBJ2-3; 10 nucleotides match TRBD2. The CDR3 is 19 amino acids. V lost 0 bases to trimming and J lost 2 bases; unmatched junction nucleotides: 12. Germline V gene data show CDR1 as SGHRS and CDR2 as YFSETQ. The CDR3 region has the DNA TGCGCCAGCAGCTTGGCTAGCGGGGGCTTCACGATTTACACAGATACGCAGTATTTT. Its protein product is CASSLASGGFTIYTDTQYF.

The chain has TRBV7-9 and TRBJ1-2, with 10 bases fitting TRBD1. With V trimmed by 4 bases and J by 0 bases, 8 bases remained unmatched. This CDR3 contains 17 residues. Per the germline V gene, CDR1 is SEHNR and CDR2 is FQNEAQ (reference sequence). The CDR3 DNA reads as TGTGCCAGCAGCTCGACAGGGGGCGAGGGGGCTAACTATGGCTACACCTTC. It encodes CASSSTGGEGANYGYTF.

V is TRBV13 and J is TRBJ2-1; 9 nucleotides line up with TRBD2. This CDR3 spans 15 amino acids. The germline V gene encodes CDR1 PRHDT and CDR2 FYEKMQ (reference sequence). V was clipped by 2 bases and J by 7 bases; unmatched bases: 6. The CDR3 region has the DNA TGTGCCAGCAGCTTATATGCGGGGGGGCTTAATGAGCAGTTCTTC. Encoded protein: CASSLYAGGLNEQFF.

The gene calls are TRBV28 and TRBJ2-5; a weak D match, TRBD2 (7 bases). V was trimmed by 8 bases and J by 5 bases, leaving 21 bases between them. CDR3 size: 15 residues. Germline CDR1 MDHEN, CDR2 SYDVKM. The CDR3, as DNA: TGTGCCAGCTTCTCTCCCGGGGGGCCGGTGGAGACCCAGTACTTC. Translation gives CASFSPGGPVETQYF.

This clonotype was observed a handful of times. The chain has TRBV7-2 and TRBJ2-5, with D perhaps matching TRBD1 (6 bases). The V end was cut by 1 base, the J end by 5 bases, with 17 bases between. The germline CDR1 and CDR2 sequences are SGHTA and FQGNSA. The CDR3 covers 16 residues. CDR3 sequence reads: CASSLDLNRVVETQYF. DNA for the CDR3: TGTGCCAGCAGCTTAGATCTGAACAGGGTCGTTGAGACCCAGTACTTC.

The table lists this clonotype with a count of one. The chain has TRBV7-2 and TRBJ2-1, with 10 bases fitting TRBD2. V lost 3 bases to trimming and J lost 4 bases; unmatched junction nucleotides: 9. CDR1 is SGHTA, CDR2 FQGNSA, per germline. This CDR3 has 17 amino acids. The CDR3 DNA sequence: TGTGCCAGCAGCTTCGCTGAACTAGCGGGGAGTTACAATGAGCAGTTCTTC. This translates into CASSFAELAGSYNEQFF.

The rearrangement joins TRBV7-9 to TRBJ2-7; maybe TRBD1 (5 bases). Germline V gives CDR1 SEHNR, CDR2 FQNEAQ (reference sequence). This CDR3 is 14 amino acids long. Trimming cost V 2 bases and J 2 bases, with 10 bases left between them. The CDR3 sequence is CASSLSWGPYEQYF. As DNA, the CDR3 is TGTGCCAGCAGCTTAAGTTGGGGCCCCTACGAGCAGTACTTC.

V usage is TRBV18 and J usage is TRBJ2-1; 12 nucleotides align to TRBD2. J gave up 6 bases and V 4 bases, and 7 bases lay outside the gene matches. This CDR3 is built from 16 residues. Germline assignment: CDR1 KGHSH and CDR2 LQKENI. The CDR3 protein is CASSQRLAGAGNEQFF. Written as DNA, the CDR3 is TGTGCCAGCTCACAACGACTAGCGGGAGCCGGCAATGAGCAGTTCTTC.

Details on this clonotype: At one of its ends the junction is not consistent with the germline gene, which may arise from a read error. The V and J genes are TRBV28 and TRBJ2-7, with D perhaps TRBD2 (6 bases). This CDR3 contains 15 residues. Germline CDR1 MDHEN, CDR2 SYDVKM. In nucleotides, the CDR3 is TGTGCCAGCAGTTTATTCGGGACTCTCACCTACGGGCAGTACTTC. It is translated as CASSLFGTLTYGQYF. The full variable domain, completed using reference TRBV28 and TRBJ2-7, is DVKVTQSSRYLVKRTGEKVFLECVQDMDHENMFWYRQDPGLGLRLIYFSYDVKMKEKGDIPEGYSVSREKKERFSLILESASTNQTSMYLCASSLFGTLTYGQYFGPGTRLTVT.

The rearrangement joins TRBV9 to TRBJ2-5, with TRBD2 matching 7 bases. The CDR3 totals 14 residues. Looked up from germline, CDR1 is SGDLS and CDR2 is YYNGEE. Losses at the gene ends were 0 bases for V and 7 bases for J; bases not matched to a gene: 6. The CDR3 here is CASSVEPGRGTQYF. Here the CDR3 DNA reads TGTGCCAGCAGCGTAGAACCGGGGAGGGGGACCCAGTACTTC.

This clonotype was observed a few times. This chain links TRBV10-3 with TRBJ2-6; D unclear. V shed 0 bases and J shed 0 bases, with 6 bases lying between them. The CDR3 consists of 16 residues. From germline, CDR1 is ENHRY and CDR2 SYGVKD. The CDR3 spells CAISESGFSGANVLTF. CDR3 nucleotides: TGTGCCATCAGTGAGTCTGGATTCTCTGGGGCCAACGTCCTGACTTTC.

CDR3 protein: CASSPQAGQETQYF. Written as DNA, the CDR3 is TGTGCCAGCTCACCACAGGCCGGACAAGAGACCCAGTACTTC. The chain employs TRBV18 and TRBJ2-7; D gene unclear. The J call may be faulty, since TRBJ2-5 better matches the DNA end. This CDR3 contains 14 residues. The germline CDR1 and CDR2 sequences are KGHSH and LQKENI.

V is TRBV19 and J is TRBJ2-1; tentative D call: TRBD1 (5 bases). The germline V and J ends were trimmed by 3 bases and 9 bases, with 21 bases remaining between them. Germline CDR1 reads LNHDA; CDR2 reads SQIVND (reference sequence). CDR3 length: 16 amino acids. The CDR3 here is CASSIPSTWGRGEQFF. DNA of the CDR3: TGTGCCAGTAGTATCCCCTCAACATGGGGTAGGGGTGAGCAGTTCTTC.

Regarding this clonotype: The junction shows a germline mismatch at one end, possibly a read error. This chain uses TRBV12-3 or TRBV12-4 with TRBJ1-1; D possibly corresponds to TRBD1 (5 bases). CDR3 length: 13 amino acids. CDR3 bases: TGTGTCAGCAGCATCCAGGGAAACACTAAAGCTTTCTTT. As protein: CVSSIQGNTKAFF.

This chain connects TRBV10-3 to TRBJ1-1; maybe TRBD1 (5 bases). This CDR3 comprises 13 residues. V was trimmed by 2 bases and J by 7 bases, leaving 11 bases between them. Germline CDR1 is ENHRY and CDR2 is SYGVKD. For the CDR3, the DNA is TGTGCCATCAGTGAGGTACAGGACATTGAAGCTTTCTTT. Translated: CAISEVQDIEAFF.

This clonotype was counted only a few times. The CDR3 reads CASSLEDRIGGYTF. CDR3 coding DNA: TGCGCCAGCAGCTTGGAGGACAGAATCGGTGGCTACACCTTC. This chain uses TRBV5-1 with TRBJ1-2; perhaps TRBD1 as D (6 bases). This CDR3 comprises 14 residues. With 0 bases removed from V and 7 bases from J, the gap between germline ends came to 13 bases. CDR1 and CDR2 from the germline V gene are SGHRS and YFSETQ.

V gene TRBV7-2 combines with J gene TRBJ2-1; D unresolved. Germline assignment: CDR1 SGHTA and CDR2 FQGNSA. The CDR3 has 14 residues. V dropped 0 bases and J dropped 3 bases, with 6 bases sitting between them. The CDR3 protein is CASSLASVYNEQFF. DNA for the CDR3: TGTGCCAGCAGCTTAGCATCGGTCTACAATGAGCAGTTCTTC.

This clonotype was seen a handful of times. This chain links TRBV4-3 with TRBJ2-1, with 7 bases identical to TRBD2. Per the germline V gene, CDR1 is LGHNA and CDR2 is YSLEER. The CDR3 runs to 16 residues. V lost 0 bases, J lost 5 bases, and 7 bases stayed unmatched. Here the CDR3 reads CASSQDGPSGDNEQFF. CDR3 DNA sequence: TGCGCCAGCAGCCAAGATGGGCCTAGCGGCGACAATGAGCAGTTCTTC.

The rearrangement links TRBV29-1 to TRBJ1-1; 12 bases match TRBD1. The CDR3 sequence is 14 residues long. The trim removed 7 bases at V and 11 bases at J, leaving 14 bases unmatched. CDR1 and CDR2 from the germline V gene are SQVTM and ANQGSEA. CDR3 nucleotide sequence: TGCAGCGGTTCCATAACCGGGACAGGGGGCTGGGCTTTCTTT. Its translation: CSGSITGTGGWAFF. Filled out from reference TRBV29-1 and TRBJ1-1, the complete variable domain reads SAVISQKPSRDICQRGTSLTIQCQVDSQVTMMFWYRQQPGQSLTLIATANQGSEATYESGFVIDKFPISRPNLTFSTLTVSNMSPEDSSIYLCSGSITGTGGWAFFGQGTRLTVV.

This clonotype was seen a single time. The rearrangement uses TRBV6-5 and TRBJ2-7, with D maybe TRBD1 (6 bases). The J call may be incorrect, as the DNA end agrees better with TRBJ2-5. Germline CDR1 reads MNHEY; CDR2 reads SVGAGI. There are 16 residues in the CDR3. Written as DNA, the CDR3 is TGTGCCAGCAGCCTGACCGGGACACCCCGGGGAGAGACCCAGTACTTC. Protein product: CASSLTGTPRGETQYF.

The sample holds a few counts of this clonotype. The chain recombines TRBV11-3 with TRBJ1-2; the D gene is possibly TRBD1 (5 bases). CDR1 and CDR2 from the germline V gene are SGHNT and YENEEA. This CDR3 spans 15 amino acids. V gave up 0 bases and J gave up 0 bases, with 8 bases separating them. The CDR3 reads CASSLDKGTNYGYTF. In DNA, the CDR3 is TGTGCCAGCAGCTTAGATAAGGGGACTAACTATGGCTACACCTTC.

In its sample, this clonotype was seen many times. The chain couples TRBV4-1 to TRBJ1-5; tentative D call: TRBD1 (5 bases). Germline assignment: CDR1 MGHRA and CDR2 YSYEKL. The CDR3 sequence is 14 residues long. V was pared by 4 bases and J by 4 bases, with 11 bases between. The CDR3 region has the DNA TGCGCCAGCAGCCCGGGACTGTCTAATCAGCCCCAGCATTTT. It is translated as CASSPGLSNQPQHF.

This clonotype was counted between two and nine times. The chain has TRBV9 and TRBJ2-7, with a tentative D call TRBD2 (5 bases). In germline, CDR1 is SGDLS, CDR2 YYNGEE. The CDR3 extends over 15 amino acids. Trimming took off 0 bases at V and 2 bases at J, with 12 bases between the two ends. The DNA of the CDR3 is TGTGCCAGCAGCGTAGGACTAACCCTGCCCTACGAGCAGTACTTC. Amino acid sequence: CASSVGLTLPYEQYF. Based on the CDR3 plus reference TRBV9 and TRBJ2-7, the full variable domain is DSGVTQTPKHLITATGQRVTLRCSPRSGDLSVYWYQQSLDQGLQFLIQYYNGEERAKGNILERFSAQQFPDLHSELNLSSLELGDSALYFCASSVGLTLPYEQYFGPGTRLTVT.